This T cell receptor beta chain derives from a study of CD8 T cells in Susac syndrome. The CDR3 extends over 14 amino acids. Per germline, CDR1 MGHRA and CDR2 YSYEKL. V was trimmed by 4 bases and J by 5 bases, leaving 12 bases between them. The RNA, about 0.5 to 1 ug, was put through reverse transcription using random hexamers. TCRdb passed the immunoSEQ multiplex PCR reads through MiXCR, listing each CDR3 protein once. Of about 130,000 distinct CDR3 sequences detected, roughly 94% appear once; the ten largest clones hold about 0.18%. Worth noting for this clonotype: Its antigen is undetermined.

Study-wide findings and caveats: That the number of individuals in its TCR sequencing and HLA analysis was relatively small was acknowledged by the study. About 5 Susac-specific public clones appeared in CD8+ TEMRA repertoires, and some 15 in total CD8+ repertoires.

The sample consisted of CD8+ T cells from PBMCs. The receptor's source is a human donor with Susac syndrome. The chain recombines TRBV4-1 with TRBJ2-1; no clear D. CDR3: CASSPEHGDNEQFF. For the CDR3, the DNA is TGCGCCAGCAGCCCAGAACATGGGGACAATGAGCAGTTCTTC.